These 4 T cell receptor beta chains originate from one sample sequenced in a study of monozygotic twins with inflammatory bowel disease. TCRdb re-called the 5' RACE reads and shows each CDR3 protein once, DNA omitted. The table lists fewer than 350,000 distinct CDR3 sequences. The material sequenced was blood. These receptors all come from a human donor with ulcerative colitis or Crohn's disease, or a healthy co-twin of an affected twin (not recorded which).

This sequence joins TRBV4-1 and TRBJ2-1; TCRdb outputs TRBD1, but without DNA this stays unchecked. In germline, CDR1 is MGHRA, CDR2 YSYEKL. There are 15 residues in the CDR3. CDR3 sequence: CASSQEGGTGREQFF.

The V gene is TRBV3-1, the J gene TRBJ1-2; TCRdb outputs TRBD1, but without DNA this stays unchecked. This CDR3 region has 15 residues. Germline V gene lookup returns CDR1 LGHDT and CDR2 YNNKEL (reference sequence). CDR3 amino acids: CASSQIPGTGYGYTF.

The chain carries TRBV25-1 and TRBJ2-7; without DNA, the TCRdb call of TRBD1 cannot be checked. The germline CDR1 and CDR2 sequences are MGHDK and SYGVNS. The CDR3 has 15 residues. CDR3 sequence: CASSAHETGAYEQYF.

This clonotype is classed as medium-sized by frequency. V and J are TRBV6-4 and TRBJ2-1; with no DNA, the TCRdb D assignment of TRBD2 cannot be verified. This CDR3 spans 16 amino acids. The germline V gene has CDR1 MRHNA and CDR2 SNTAGT. CDR3 loop: CASSDSTSGTLDEQFF.